This T cell receptor beta chain appears in the sequencing data of a study of CXCR3-negative and CXCR3-positive naive CD8 T cells. UMI-labeled 5' RACE TRB cDNA libraries were prepared from the cells. TCRdb derives one entry per CDR3 protein from the 5' RACE reads, leaving out DNA. The sample holds approximately 45,000 distinct CDR3 sequences. The sorter processed each CD8+ T cell subset in triplicate at 280,000 or so cells apiece. This CDR3 has 16 amino acids. The germline gives CDR1 MDHEN, CDR2 SYDVKM. Findings and caveats of the study: Surface CD5 was comparable between naive subsets; TCR strength was inferred from TRB CDR3 properties. Expression of CXCR3 was partially reduced after cryopreservation, and fresh PBMCs were used in most assays.

Of note for this clonotype: Its antigen is unidentified.

V and J are TRBV28 and TRBJ2-7; the TCRdb call, TRBD1, lacks DNA for checking. Sample: memory CD8+ T cells from blood. The receptor was isolated from a human donor in good health. Some clones in this sample may be carry-over from other donors' samples. CDR3 in amino acids: CASSLRRRTGSDEQYF.